The 5 T cell receptor beta chains listed next were all sequenced from one sample in a study of OX40 agonist ivuxolimab in advanced cancers. Some clones are missing from TCRdb's copy, which holds only in-frame ones; the method was immunoSEQ multiplex PCR. The repertoire has about 58,000 clones, over 75% of them found once; the top ten carry about 0.74%. Sequenced here: CD4+ or CD8+ T cells sorted from blood, sampled in a trial of the OX40 agonist ivuxolimab. The receptors were sampled from an adult with an advanced solid tumor such as melanoma, head and neck, liver or kidney cancer.

This clone has only one observation. The V and J genes are TRBV7-9 and TRBJ2-5; 8 bases fit TRBD1. Trimming cost V 5 bases and J 5 bases; bases outside gene matches: 10. Germline V lookup: CDR1 SEHNR, CDR2 FQNEAQ (reference sequence). The CDR3 has 15 amino acids. This chain's CDR3 is CASSPGAGGVETQYF. The CDR3 DNA reads as TGTGCCAGCAGCCCAGGGGCAGGGGGCGTGGAGACCCAGTACTTC. The full variable domain, in which reference TRBV7-9 and TRBJ2-5 provide the parts outside the CDR3, is DTGVSQNPRHKITKRGQNVTFRCDPISEHNRLYWYRQTLGQGPEFLTYFQNEAQLEKSRLLSDRFSAERPKGSFSTLEIQRTEQGDSAMYLCASSPGAGGVETQYFGPGTRLLVL.

The CDR3 region has the DNA TGCGCCAGCAGCTTGGCTGGAAATAGGGTCTATAATTCACCCCTCCACTTT. Translation: CASSLAGNRVYNSPLHF. The V call is TRBV5-1, the J call TRBJ1-6; D ambiguous. Germline-derived CDR1 and CDR2 are SGHRS and YFSETQ. Trimming removed 0 bases at V and 3 bases at J, with 13 bases between. This CDR3 region has 17 residues.

With regard to this clone: Within the sample, other DNA sequences also encode this same CDR3. The V and J genes are TRBV28 and TRBJ2-5; either TRBD1 or TRBD2 may fit D (5 bases each). CDR1 is MDHEN and CDR2 is SYDVKM in the germline V gene. The CDR3 length is 14 residues. Trimming removed 2 bases at V and 2 bases at J, with 9 bases between. The CDR3 nucleotides read TGTGCCAGCAGTTTAGGGGGACCTCAAGAGACCCAGTACTTC. Amino acids: CASSLGGPQETQYF.

The V call is TRBV5-4, the J call TRBJ1-3; D unresolved. V lost 4 bases and J lost 8, with 19 bases in between. The CDR3 sequence is 15 residues long. Germline V lookup: CDR1 SGHNT, CDR2 YYREEE (reference sequence). CDR3 sequence: CASSPGRSAGDTIYF. The DNA of the CDR3 is TGTGCCAGCAGCCCTGGACGGTCGGCTGGTGACACCATATATTTT.

This chain uses TRBV19 with TRBJ2-2; D is possibly TRBD1 or TRBD2 (5 bases each). This CDR3 is built from 15 residues. Germline V gives CDR1 LNHDA, CDR2 SQIVND (reference sequence). The ends were cut back, 6 bases at V and 0 bases at J, with 11 bases in the middle. The CDR3: CASRPGDANTGELFF. The CDR3 DNA reads as TGTGCCAGTAGGCCCGGGGACGCGAACACCGGGGAGCTGTTTTTT. The complete variable domain, with remaining parts taken from reference TRBV19 and TRBJ2-2, reads DGGITQSPKYLFRKEGQNVTLSCEQNLNHDAMYWYRQDPGQGLRLIYYSQIVNDFQKGDIAEGYSVSREKKESFPLTVTSAQKNPTAFYLCASRPGDANTGELFFGEGSRLTVL.